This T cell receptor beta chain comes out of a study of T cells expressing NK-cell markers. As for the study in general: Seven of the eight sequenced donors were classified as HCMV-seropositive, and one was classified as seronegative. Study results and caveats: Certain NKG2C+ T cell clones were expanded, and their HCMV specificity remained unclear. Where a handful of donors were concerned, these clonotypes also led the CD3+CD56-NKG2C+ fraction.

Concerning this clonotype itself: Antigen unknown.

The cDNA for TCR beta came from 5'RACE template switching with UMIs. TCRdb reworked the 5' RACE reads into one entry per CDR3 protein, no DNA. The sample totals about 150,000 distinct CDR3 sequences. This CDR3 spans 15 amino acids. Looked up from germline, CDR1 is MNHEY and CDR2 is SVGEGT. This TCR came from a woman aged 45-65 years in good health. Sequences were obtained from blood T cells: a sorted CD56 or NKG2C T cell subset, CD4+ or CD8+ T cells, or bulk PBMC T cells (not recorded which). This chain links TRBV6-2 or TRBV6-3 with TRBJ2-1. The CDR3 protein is CASSYGDSIGNEQFF.